The source of this T cell receptor beta chain is a study of technical replicates of blood from several donors (dated by TCRdb to about 2017). The CDR3 sequence holds 14 residues, the cysteine and phenylalanine included. Only CDR3 DNA is held: 42 bases, read in frame from base 1. Relative to germline, V is missing 5 bases and J is missing 2 bases, with 3 bases of the junction outside any gene match. CDR1 SGHNT and CDR2 YYREEE were looked up in the germline V gene (reference sequence). Library creation used the immunoSEQ multiplex PCR assay. TCRdb carries this immuneACCESS record with in-frame sequences only. Its versions omit some clonotypes, under half of them owing to an unresolved V gene in the studies checked, with the rest unexplained. The sample table shows roughly 48,000 clones, and more than 85% are seen once. Of the sample, 3.9% is held by the ten largest clones. As for this clone: What this receptor recognizes is not known. Qualities for individual bases were not recorded, and no much larger clone is one base off.

The receptor comes from a human donor in good health. Some clones in this sample may be carry-over from other donors' samples. The receptor chain draws on TRBV5-4 and TRBJ2-5; 10 bases in the junction line up with TRBD2. The sequenced material came from PBMCs. The bases are TGTGCCAGCAGGTCAGCGGGAGGGCAAGAGACCCAGTACTTC. Protein translation: CASRSAGGQETQYF.